Listed below are T cell receptor beta chains from one sample, sequenced in a study of human T cells and chemical hapten exposure. Using its own MiXCR run on the RACE reads, TCRdb lists one record per CDR3 protein. The table lists 150,000 to 200,000 distinct CDR3 sequences, around 13% of them singletons. Source: whole blood, taken in connection with sensitization to the hapten diphenylcyclopropenone (DPC). Receptor source: a woman aged 30 to 39 with alopecia areata. Some clones in this sample may be carry-over from other donors' samples. Both conserved end residues are trimmed from each CDR3.

J gene: TRBJ1-5; V gene: TRBV3-1; CDR3 protein: ASSQGRGAGNQPQH
J gene: TRBJ2-5; V gene: TRBV18; CDR3 protein: ASSPTDGRTQY
J gene: TRBJ2-2; V gene: TRBV30; CDR3 protein: AWEIEGTHGELF
J gene: TRBJ1-4; V gene: TRBV2; CDR3 protein: ASAGQNEKLF
J gene: TRBJ1-2; V gene: TRBV29-1; CDR3 protein: SVEDKDRANYGYT
J gene: TRBJ1-1; V gene: TRBV29-1; CDR3 protein: SVRGGDTEAF
J gene: TRBJ2-5; V gene: TRBV7-2; CDR3 protein: ASSLTPPGETQY
J gene: TRBJ2-3; V gene: TRBV2; CDR3 protein: ASLLADTQY
J gene: TRBJ1-3; V gene: TRBV12-3/TRBV12-4; CDR3 protein: ASSPRGAGAGNTIY
J gene: TRBJ1-5; V gene: TRBV6-1; CDR3 protein: ASTMGAGDNQPQH
J gene: TRBJ2-1; V gene: TRBV12-3/TRBV12-4; CDR3 protein: ASSFRGEQF
J gene: TRBJ2-5; V gene: TRBV2; CDR3 protein: ASSPRLASGETQY
J gene: TRBJ1-4; V gene: TRBV19; CDR3 protein: ASSDQGAANEKLF
J gene: TRBJ2-7; V gene: TRBV6-2/TRBV6-3; CDR3 protein: ASSYWGSTYEQY
J gene: TRBJ2-3; V gene: TRBV29-1; CDR3 protein: SVEGSTDTQY
J gene: TRBJ2-7; V gene: TRBV3-1; CDR3 protein: ASSRAEGYEQY
J gene: TRBJ2-7; V gene: TRBV20-1; CDR3 protein: SAPQGGLAGEQY
J gene: TRBJ2-2; V gene: TRBV27; CDR3 protein: ASSLSQQVGELF
J gene: TRBJ2-4; V gene: TRBV19; CDR3 protein: ASSISRQSIQY
J gene: TRBJ2-5; V gene: TRBV11-2; CDR3 protein: ASRLAGVEETQY
J gene: TRBJ1-5; V gene: TRBV19; CDR3 protein: ASSRGRDDQPQH
J gene: TRBJ2-5; V gene: TRBV2; CDR3 protein: ASRTERGRVETQY
J gene: TRBJ2-1; V gene: TRBV12-3/TRBV12-4; CDR3 protein: ASSLWAGGKYNKQF
J gene: TRBJ2-5; V gene: TRBV9; CDR3 protein: ASSVAGQGTQY
J gene: TRBJ1-6; V gene: TRBV12-3/TRBV12-4; CDR3 protein: ASSPLEGWNSPLH
J gene: TRBJ1-4; V gene: TRBV7-2; CDR3 protein: ASSSQGSFNEKLF
J gene: TRBJ2-7; V gene: TRBV9; CDR3 protein: ASSPGTTTYEQY
J gene: TRBJ1-6; V gene: TRBV7-9; CDR3 protein: ASSSTLRTGFNSPLH
J gene: TRBJ2-3; V gene: TRBV5-1; CDR3 protein: ASSPSGRDTDTQY
J gene: TRBJ1-6; V gene: TRBV7-2; CDR3 protein: ASSLAARKSSYNSPLH
J gene: TRBJ1-1; V gene: TRBV7-2; CDR3 protein: ASSLVGTNTEAF
J gene: TRBJ2-1; V gene: TRBV4-2; CDR3 protein: ASSLPPSWRRRDEQF
J gene: TRBJ2-5; V gene: TRBV20-1; CDR3 protein: SVKQGQETQY
J gene: TRBJ2-1; V gene: TRBV11-3; CDR3 protein: ASSGGAGAYNEQF
J gene: TRBJ1-2; V gene: TRBV3-1; CDR3 protein: ASSLWDFESYT
J gene: TRBJ2-5; V gene: TRBV12-3/TRBV12-4; CDR3 protein: ASSTRLAGGQQETQY
J gene: TRBJ2-3; V gene: TRBV6-5; CDR3 protein: ASSYSSTQY
J gene: TRBJ1-2; V gene: TRBV27; CDR3 protein: ASTKGVDYGYT
J gene: TRBJ2-1; V gene: TRBV18; CDR3 protein: ASSPLAASNEQF
J gene: TRBJ1-1; V gene: TRBV15; CDR3 protein: ATSRDTEAF
J gene: TRBJ2-1; V gene: TRBV28; CDR3 protein: ASSWAGSPNEQF
J gene: TRBJ1-5; V gene: TRBV20-1; CDR3 protein: SARGHNQPQH
J gene: TRBJ2-7; V gene: TRBV6-2/TRBV6-3; CDR3 protein: ASSYGHSGRYEQY
J gene: TRBJ2-5; V gene: TRBV6-1; CDR3 protein: ASSEFGETQY
J gene: TRBJ2-7; V gene: TRBV5-1; CDR3 protein: ASSTGTSADHEQY